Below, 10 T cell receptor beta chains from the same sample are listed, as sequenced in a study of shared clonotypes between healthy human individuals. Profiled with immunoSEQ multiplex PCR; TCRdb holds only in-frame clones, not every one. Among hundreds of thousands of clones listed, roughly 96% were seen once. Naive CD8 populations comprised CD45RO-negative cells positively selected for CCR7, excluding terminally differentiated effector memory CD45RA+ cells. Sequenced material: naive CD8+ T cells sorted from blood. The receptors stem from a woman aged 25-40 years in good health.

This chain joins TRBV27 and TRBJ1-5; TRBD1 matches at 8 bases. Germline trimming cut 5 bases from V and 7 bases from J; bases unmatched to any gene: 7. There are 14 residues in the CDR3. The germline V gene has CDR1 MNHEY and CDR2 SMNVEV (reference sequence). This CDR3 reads CASSADREGQPQHF. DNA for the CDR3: TGTGCCAGCAGTGCGGACAGGGAGGGACAGCCCCAGCATTTT.

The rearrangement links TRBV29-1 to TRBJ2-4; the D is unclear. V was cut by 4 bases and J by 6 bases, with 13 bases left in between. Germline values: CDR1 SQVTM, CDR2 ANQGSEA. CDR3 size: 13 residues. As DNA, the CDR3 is TGCAGCGTTGTTTGGGGTTTGAGAAACATTCAGTACTTC. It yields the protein CSVVWGLRNIQYF.

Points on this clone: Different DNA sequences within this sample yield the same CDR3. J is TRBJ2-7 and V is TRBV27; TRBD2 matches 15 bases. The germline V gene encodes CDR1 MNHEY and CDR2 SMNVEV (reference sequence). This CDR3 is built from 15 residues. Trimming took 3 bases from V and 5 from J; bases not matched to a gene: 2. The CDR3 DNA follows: TGTGCCAGCAGTTTGGGGACTAGCGGGAGGAACGAGCAGTACTTC. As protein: CASSLGTSGRNEQYF.

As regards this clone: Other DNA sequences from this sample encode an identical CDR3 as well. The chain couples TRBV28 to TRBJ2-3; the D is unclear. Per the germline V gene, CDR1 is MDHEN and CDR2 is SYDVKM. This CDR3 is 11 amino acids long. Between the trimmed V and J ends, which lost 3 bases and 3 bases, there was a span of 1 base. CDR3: CASSLTDTQYF. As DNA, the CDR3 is TGTGCCAGCAGTTTGACAGATACGCAGTATTTT.

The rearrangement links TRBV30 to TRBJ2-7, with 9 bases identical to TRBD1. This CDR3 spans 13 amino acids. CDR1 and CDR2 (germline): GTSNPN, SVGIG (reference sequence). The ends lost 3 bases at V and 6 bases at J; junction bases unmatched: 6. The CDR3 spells CAWSWDRVGEQYF. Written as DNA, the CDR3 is TGTGCCTGGAGCTGGGACAGGGTGGGCGAGCAGTACTTC.

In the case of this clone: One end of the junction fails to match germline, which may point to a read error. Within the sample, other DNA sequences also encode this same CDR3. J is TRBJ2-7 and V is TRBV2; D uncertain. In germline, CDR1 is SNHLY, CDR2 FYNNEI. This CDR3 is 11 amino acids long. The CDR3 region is CASSEVYEQYF. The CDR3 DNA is TGTGCCAGCAGCGAAGTCTACGAGCAGTACTTC.

CDR3 sequence: CASSVWDLNTDTQYF. CDR3 sequence (DNA): TGTGCCAGCAGTGTTTGGGACTTAAACACAGATACGCAGTATTTT. The chain joins TRBV6-1 to TRBJ2-3, with a weak D call TRBD2 (6 bases). Germline V gene sequence: CDR1 MNHNS, CDR2 SASEGT. The length of the CDR3 is 15 residues. V was shortened by 4 bases and J by 2 bases, with 13 bases between the two germline ends.

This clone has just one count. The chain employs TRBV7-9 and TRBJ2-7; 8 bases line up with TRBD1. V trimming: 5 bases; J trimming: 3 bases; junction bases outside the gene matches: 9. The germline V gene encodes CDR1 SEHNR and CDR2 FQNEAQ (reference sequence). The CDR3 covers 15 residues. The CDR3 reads CASSQTGGNYYEQYF. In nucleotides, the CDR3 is TGTGCCAGCAGCCAAACAGGGGGAAACTACTACGAGCAGTACTTC.

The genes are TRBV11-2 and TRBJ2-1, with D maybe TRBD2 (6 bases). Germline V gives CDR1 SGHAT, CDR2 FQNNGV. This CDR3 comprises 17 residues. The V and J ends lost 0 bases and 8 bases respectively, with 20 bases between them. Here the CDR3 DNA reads TGTGCCAGCAGCTTAGATCCTTGGCGGGAAGGTTTAGATGAGCAGTTCTTC. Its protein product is CASSLDPWREGLDEQFF. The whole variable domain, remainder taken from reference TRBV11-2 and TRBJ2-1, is EAGVAQSPRYKIIEKRQSVAFWCNPISGHATLYWYQQILGQGPKLLIQFQNNGVVDDSQLPKDRFSAERLKGVDSTLKIQPAKLEDSAVYLCASSLDPWREGLDEQFFGPGTRLTVL.

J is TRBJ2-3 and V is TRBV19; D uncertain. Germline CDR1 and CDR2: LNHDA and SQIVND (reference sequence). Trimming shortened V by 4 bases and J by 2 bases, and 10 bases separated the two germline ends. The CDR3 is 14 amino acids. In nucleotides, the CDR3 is TGTGCCAGTAGTACCGCCTATAACACAGATACGCAGTATTTT. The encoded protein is CASSTAYNTDTQYF.